This T cell receptor (beta chain) was recorded in a study of OX40 agonist ivuxolimab in advanced cancers. Study-level background: Ivuxolimab was an agonistic, fully human IgG2 monoclonal antibody directed against OX40 (CD134), a costimulatory receptor. Partial responses occurred in three dose-escalation patients, of whom one had hepatocellular carcinoma and two had cutaneous melanoma. Peripheral TCRbeta sequencing was intended to test whether TCR sequence diversity was altered and clonal T-cell expansion was caused by ivuxolimab. Intravenous ivuxolimab was administered to patients every 2 weeks at six dose levels: 0.01, 0.1, 0.3, 1.5, 3 and 10 mg/kg. The dose-escalation cohort was roughly 87% male with a mean age of 60 years, ranging from about 23 to 85. Patients were allowed to have had prior anti-PD-1, anti-PD-L1 or anti-CTLA-4 therapy, and 30% to 40% of the dose-escalation patients had been treated with checkpoint inhibitors. The paper describes the monotherapy dose-escalation part (N of about 54 patients) of the phase I trial of ivuxolimab. Of the approximately 54 dose-escalation patients, hepatocellular carcinoma was present in approximately 20, melanoma in approximately 15, renal cell carcinoma in 9 and head and neck cancer in 9.

This clone was found a few times. Its antigen target is currently unknown. Within one base of it there is no much larger clone, and no base qualities were kept. Genomic DNA was extracted from sorted cells for sequencing of the TCRbeta CDR3 region. The immunoSEQ Assay was used for sequencing of TCRbeta CDR3 regions. The immuneACCESS repertoire file appears here via TCRdb, limited to in-frame rearrangements. These files lack a portion of the clones; in checked studies, under half of the deficit traces to unresolved V genes, and the cause of the others is not known. Within this sample are more than 15,000 clones, with approximately 90% of them counted one time only. The ten largest make up about an eighth of the sample. The full study reports these points: After ivuxolimab, expanded clones were on average more numerous among CD8+ T cells than among CD4+ T cells. Low levels of normalized T-cell clonal expansion were also seen in some patients who did not respond. Partial responders in the 0.1-3.0 mg/kg groups had among the lowest normalized peripheral clonal expansion, especially among CD8+ T cells. Which antigens the clonally expanded peripheral T cells were specific for was not determined. At doses from 0.1 to 3.0 mg/kg, clonal expansion was seen in both CD4+ and CD8+ blood T cells between baseline and week 6.

The trial excluded patients who had a history of autoimmune disease or who were on systemic immunosuppression. In every dose cohort, peripheral blood was drawn for TCR sequencing at baseline, cycle 4 day 1, and cycle 7 day 1. Samples came from an open-label, multicenter, first-in-human phase I dose-escalation trial of ivuxolimab. The trial enrolled adults with locally advanced or metastatic head and neck squamous cell, hepatocellular, melanoma or renal cell carcinoma. Before TCR sequencing, CD4+ T cells and CD8+ T cells were sorted from peripheral blood as separate populations. Taken from the germline V gene (reference sequence), the CDR1 and CDR2 loops are LNHDA and SQIVND. The germline ends are 18 bases apart after V is trimmed by 5 bases and J by 4 bases. Including the terminal cysteine and phenylalanine, the CDR3 comprises 16 residues. The retained sequence is limited to the CDR3, 48 bases, with the frame set at the first base.

This TCR was recovered from an adult with an advanced solid tumor such as melanoma, head and neck, liver or kidney cancer. The sample was CD4+ or CD8+ T cells sorted from blood, taken in a trial of the OX40 agonist ivuxolimab. The V and J segments used are TRBV19 and TRBJ2-1; the best D guess is TRBD2, with 6 bases matching. The CDR3 region: CASSPSLLAVYNEQFF. The sequence in DNA is TGTGCCAGTAGTCCCTCATTATTAGCGGTATACAATGAGCAGTTCTTC.